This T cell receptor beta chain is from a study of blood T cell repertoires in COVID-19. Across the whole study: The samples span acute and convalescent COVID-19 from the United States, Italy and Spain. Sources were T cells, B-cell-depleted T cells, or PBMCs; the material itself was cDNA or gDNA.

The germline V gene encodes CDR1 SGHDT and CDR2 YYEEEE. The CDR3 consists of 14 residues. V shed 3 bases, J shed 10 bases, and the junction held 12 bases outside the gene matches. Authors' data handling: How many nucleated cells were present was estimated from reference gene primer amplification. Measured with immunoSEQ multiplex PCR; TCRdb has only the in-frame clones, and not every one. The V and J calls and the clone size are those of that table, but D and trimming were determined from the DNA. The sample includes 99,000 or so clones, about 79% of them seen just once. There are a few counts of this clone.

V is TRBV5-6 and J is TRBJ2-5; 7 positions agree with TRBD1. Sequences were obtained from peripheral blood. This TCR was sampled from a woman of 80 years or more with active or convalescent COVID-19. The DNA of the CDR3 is TGTGCCAGCAGCTCCGGACAGGTACGCTTGAGCCAGTACTTC. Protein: CASSSGQVRLSQYF.